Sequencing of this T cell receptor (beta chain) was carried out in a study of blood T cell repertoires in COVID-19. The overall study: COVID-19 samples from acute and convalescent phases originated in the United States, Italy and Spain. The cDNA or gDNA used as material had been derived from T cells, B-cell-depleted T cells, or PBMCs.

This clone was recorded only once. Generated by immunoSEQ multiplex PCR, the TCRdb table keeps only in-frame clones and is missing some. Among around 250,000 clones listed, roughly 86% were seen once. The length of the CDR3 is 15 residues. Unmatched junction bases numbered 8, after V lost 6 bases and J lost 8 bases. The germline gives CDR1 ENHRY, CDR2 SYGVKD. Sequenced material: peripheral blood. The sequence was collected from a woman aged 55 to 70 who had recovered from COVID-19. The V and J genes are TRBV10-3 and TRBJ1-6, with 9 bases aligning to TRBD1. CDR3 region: CAISFTGGKDSPLHF. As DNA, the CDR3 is TGTGCCATCAGCTTCACAGGGGGCAAGGATTCACCCCTCCACTTT.